The next 13 T cell receptor beta chains were all read from a single sample in a study of post-analysis software for immune sequencing data. The study's findings and limits: Patients had higher frequencies than controls of roughly 5 TRBV segments, including TRBV5-6, TRBV5-1 and TRBV20-1.

The authors incorporated unique molecular identifiers into the TCR beta cDNA libraries. TCRdb called the PCR reads again in MiXCR, with one record for every CDR3 protein. The sample contains fewer than 850,000 distinct CDR3 sequences, just under 30% of which appear only once. Their specific antigens are unknown. Source material: blood. All receptors derive from a girl between 10 and 17 years old with multiple sclerosis.

V gene TRBV5-1 combines with J gene TRBJ2-1; possible D gene TRBD2, 6 bases. V was trimmed by 4 bases and J by 7 bases, leaving 15 bases between them. This CDR3 is built from 14 residues. Germline lookup yields CDR1 SGHRS and CDR2 YFSETQ. The CDR3 reads CASSRGAGGNEQFF. The CDR3 DNA reads as TGCGCCAGCAGCCGCGGGGCGGGTGGGAATGAGCAGTTCTTC.

Here the CDR3 DNA reads TGTGCCAGCAGCTTAGGAGGTCTAGTACCGCAGTATTTT. Translation gives CASSLGGLVPQYF. V usage is TRBV7-2 and J usage is TRBJ2-3; no clear D. The CDR3 sequence is 13 residues long. V lost 1 base, J lost 10 bases, and 12 bases lay in between. Germline CDR1 is SGHTA and CDR2 is FQGNSA.

This clonotype is a singleton in its sample. This chain uses TRBV15 with TRBJ2-5; perhaps TRBD1 as D (5 bases). In germline, CDR1 is LNHNV, CDR2 YYDKDF (reference sequence). The CDR3 totals 15 residues. Deletions cut 5 bases from V and 5 bases from J, with 18 bases between. The CDR3 bases are TGTGCCACCAGCTCAAATAGCAGGGTCCAGGAGACCCAGTACTTC. Protein product: CATSSNSRVQETQYF.

In the case of this clonotype: Relative to the germline gene, one junction end is altered; a read error may explain this. The chain recombines TRBV2 with TRBJ2-3, with D uncertain. The germline V gene encodes CDR1 SNHLY and CDR2 FYNNEI. CDR3 length equals 15 residues. CDR3 in amino acids: CACRTGGSSTDTQYF. CDR3 nucleotides: TGTGCCTGCAGGACCGGTGGCAGCAGCACAGATACGCAGTATTTT. Full variable domain (rest looked up from reference TRBV2 and TRBJ2-3): EPEVTQTPSHQVTQMGQEVILRCVPISNHLYFYWYRQILGQKVEFLVSFYNNEISEKSEIFDDQFSVERPDGSNFTLKIRSTKLEDSAMYFCACRTGGSSTDTQYFGPGTRLTVL.

The chain employs TRBV20-1 and TRBJ2-7; 10 bases agree with TRBD2. With 1 base clipped from V and 3 bases from J, the junction kept 6 bases outside the gene matches. CDR1 and CDR2 from the germline V gene are DFQATT and SNEGSKA (reference sequence). The CDR3 covers 15 residues. The chain's CDR3 is CSARGGLAGVYEQYF. The CDR3, as DNA: TGCAGTGCTAGAGGGGGGCTAGCGGGGGTCTACGAGCAGTACTTC.

This chain uses TRBV4-3 with TRBJ2-5; 7 bases line up with TRBD2. V lost 0 bases, J lost 4 bases, and 14 bases stayed unmatched. Germline V CDR1 and CDR2: LGHNA, YSLEER. The CDR3 runs to 18 residues. CDR3 nucleotide sequence: TGCGCCAGCAGCCAAGATAGGAAGCGGGGCCACCCTTTAGAGACCCAGTACTTC. Translating it yields CASSQDRKRGHPLETQYF.

V is TRBV20-1 and J is TRBJ2-7; 8 bases map to TRBD1. V lost 3 bases, J lost 2 bases, and 15 bases stayed unmatched. Germline-derived CDR1 and CDR2 are DFQATT and SNEGSKA (reference sequence). The CDR3 contains 17 residues. The CDR3 region is CSARGGDRSLSPYEQYF. The CDR3 region has the DNA TGCAGTGCTAGGGGCGGGGACAGGTCCCTTTCCCCCTACGAGCAGTACTTC.

The rearrangement links TRBV20-1 to TRBJ2-1; D is ambiguous. Trimming took 3 bases from V and 10 from J, leaving 16 bases between them. Germline V gene sequence: CDR1 DFQATT, CDR2 SNEGSKA (reference sequence). The CDR3 has 13 amino acids. The CDR3 nucleotides read TGCAGTGCTAGGGTAATGGGATCTTACGAGCAGTTCTTC. As protein: CSARVMGSYEQFF.

The chain couples TRBV25-1 to TRBJ2-7; 9 bases are a match to TRBD1. The CDR3 consists of 16 residues. Germline V gene lookup returns CDR1 MGHDK and CDR2 SYGVNS. J was trimmed by 5 bases and V by 4 bases; bases with no gene match: 12. Here the CDR3 reads CASSAYTGTGSDEQYF. In DNA form, the CDR3 reads TGTGCCAGCAGTGCCTACACCGGGACAGGGTCCGACGAGCAGTACTTC.

The rearrangement joins TRBV7-2 to TRBJ1-2; 8 bases fit TRBD1. This CDR3 has 15 amino acids. The V gene's germline CDR1 is SGHTA and CDR2 FQGNSA. V lost 0 bases to trimming and J lost 7 bases; unmatched junction nucleotides: 7. The CDR3: CASSLASGGSAGYTF. In DNA, the CDR3 is TGTGCCAGCAGCTTAGCGTCAGGGGGCTCGGCTGGCTACACCTTC.

The V and J genes are TRBV6-5 and TRBJ2-3; weak D call: TRBD1 (5 bases). The CDR3 is 15 amino acids. With 0 bases removed from V and 2 bases from J, the gap between germline ends came to 9 bases. The germline gives CDR1 MNHEY, CDR2 SVGAGI. The DNA of the CDR3 is TGTGCCAGCAGTTACTCGACAGCCTACACAGATACGCAGTATTTT. This sequence encodes CASSYSTAYTDTQYF.

The J gene is TRBJ1-2, the V gene TRBV16; D is undetermined. Germline V gives CDR1 KGHSY, CDR2 FQNENV. V dropped 1 base and J dropped 0 bases, with 9 bases sitting between them. This CDR3 has 15 amino acids. Here the CDR3 reads CASSQFKSTNYGYTF. The CDR3 DNA reads TGTGCCAGCAGCCAATTTAAGAGTACTAACTATGGCTACACCTTC. Looking up the rest from reference TRBV16 and TRBJ1-2 gives the full variable domain: GEEVAQTPKHLVRGEGQKAKLYCAPIKGHSYVFWYQQVLKNEFKFLISFQNENVFDETGMPKERFSAKCLPNSPCSLEIQATKLEDSAVYFCASSQFKSTNYGYTFGSGTRLTVV.

This chain connects TRBV12-3 or TRBV12-4 to TRBJ2-1; 15 positions agree with TRBD2. CDR3 length: 17 amino acids. Losses at the gene ends were 6 bases for V and 9 bases for J; bases not matched to a gene: 12. The CDR3 reads CASSPRTSGRARGEQFF. CDR3 in DNA: TGTGCCAGCAGCCCCAGGACTAGCGGGAGGGCCAGGGGTGAGCAGTTCTTC.